This is a list of T cell receptor beta chains from one sample in a study of OX40 agonist ivuxolimab in advanced cancers. The assay was immunoSEQ multiplex PCR, and TCRdb's table has in-frame clones only and misses some. Of about 76,000 clones detected, 85% to 90% appear once; the ten largest clones hold over 10%. The sample consisted of CD4+ or CD8+ T cells sorted from blood, taken in a trial of the OX40 agonist ivuxolimab. The receptor source for this set is an adult with an advanced solid tumor such as melanoma, head and neck, liver or kidney cancer. Both conserved end residues are part of each CDR3. The order of the fields is V gene, J gene, D gene, clone size, CDR3 protein, CDR3 DNA. D genes are given only for firm matches. Expanded clones are given a class, and other clones once, few, many or no size at all.

V: TRBV11-3
J: TRBJ2-4
D: NA
size: NA
CDR3: CASSSSKDKNIQYF
DNA: TGTGCCAGCAGCTCTTCTAAGGACAAAAACATTCAGTACTTC

V: TRBV27
J: TRBJ2-2
D: NA
size: once
CDR3: CASSFDREVGELFF
DNA: TGTGCCAGCAGTTTCGACAGGGAGGTCGGGGAGCTGTTTTTT

V: TRBV2
J: TRBJ2-5
D: TRBD1
size: NA
CDR3: CASRDGTGYSETQYF
DNA: TGTGCCAGCAGGGACGGGACAGGGTATTCAGAGACCCAGTACTTC

V: TRBV29-1
J: TRBJ2-4
D: NA
size: NA
CDR3: CSVEAHDENIQYF
DNA: TGCAGCGTCGAGGCCCACGACGAAAACATTCAGTACTTC

V: TRBV2
J: TRBJ2-7
D: NA
size: NA
CDR3: CASSETYYEQYF
DNA: TGTGCCAGCAGTGAAACCTACTACGAGCAGTACTTC

V: TRBV5-1
J: TRBJ1-1
D: NA
size: NA
CDR3: CASTFGGGNTEAFF
DNA: TGCGCCAGCACTTTTGGGGGAGGGAACACTGAAGCTTTCTTT

V: TRBV6-1
J: TRBJ2-1
D: NA
size: NA
CDR3: CASSEESASNEQFF
DNA: TGTGCCAGCAGTGAAGAATCGGCGAGCAATGAGCAGTTCTTC

V: TRBV7-9
J: TRBJ2-7
D: NA
size: once
CDR3: CASSLQGYEQYF
DNA: TGTGCCAGCAGCCTTCAGGGGTACGAGCAGTACTTC

V: TRBV7-9
J: TRBJ1-5
D: NA
size: NA
CDR3: CASSGADSNQPQHF
DNA: TGTGCCAGCAGCGGGGCTGATAGCAATCAGCCCCAGCATTTT

V: TRBV7-9
J: TRBJ2-3
D: TRBD2
size: NA
CDR3: CASSLGGSLDTQYF
DNA: TGTGCCAGCAGCTTAGGCGGGAGTTTGGATACGCAGTATTTT

V: TRBV9
J: TRBJ2-3
D: TRBD1
size: once
CDR3: CASSDRQGAADTQYF
DNA: TGTGCCAGCAGCGATCGACAGGGAGCAGCAGATACGCAGTATTTT

V: TRBV6-1
J: TRBJ1-5
D: TRBD1
size: NA
CDR3: CASSDLTMTGYEPQHF
DNA: TGTGCCAGCAGTGACCTAACGATGACAGGGTATGAGCCCCAGCATTTT

V: TRBV21-1
J: TRBJ2-7
D: NA
size: NA
CDR3: CASSRTRVDYEQYF
DNA: TGTGCCAGCAGCCGGACCAGGGTAGACTACGAGCAGTACTTC

V: TRBV27
J: TRBJ2-7
D: NA
size: NA
CDR3: CASSLIGRPYEQYF
DNA: TGTGCCAGCAGTTTAATAGGGCGGCCCTACGAGCAGTACTTC

V: TRBV11-2
J: TRBJ2-5
D: TRBD2
size: NA
CDR3: CASSARLAGATRETQYF
DNA: TGTGCCAGCAGCGCCCGACTAGCGGGAGCCACACGGGAGACCCAGTACTTC

V: TRBV6-6
J: TRBJ1-1
D: NA
size: NA
CDR3: CASSYVGPAEAFF
DNA: TGTGCCAGCAGTTACGTGGGGCCGGCAGAAGCTTTCTTT

V: TRBV27
J: TRBJ2-1
D: NA
size: NA
CDR3: CASSGLSSYNEQFF
DNA: TGTGCCAGCAGTGGACTAAGCTCCTACAATGAGCAGTTCTTC

V: TRBV5-1
J: TRBJ2-7
D: NA
size: few
CDR3: CASSLDGAAYEQYF
DNA: TGCGCCAGCAGCTTGGACGGGGCGGCCTACGAGCAGTACTTC

V: TRBV28
J: TRBJ2-3
D: NA
size: NA
CDR3: CASSFTSNPTDTQYF
DNA: TGTGCCAGCAGTTTTACTAGTAACCCCACAGATACGCAGTATTTT

V: TRBV11-2
J: TRBJ2-7
D: NA
size: NA
CDR3: CASSLTMGGEQYF
DNA: TGTGCCAGCAGCCTGACAATGGGTGGCGAGCAGTACTTC

V: TRBV27
J: TRBJ1-5
D: TRBD1
size: NA
CDR3: CASSLYPPGTGGGNQPQHF
DNA: TGTGCCAGCAGTTTATACCCCCCCGGGACAGGGGGCGGCAATCAGCCCCAGCATTTT

V: TRBV14
J: TRBJ2-7
D: NA
size: NA
CDR3: CASDDRFLAGAAYEQYF
DNA: TGTGCCAGCGACGACCGATTTTTAGCAGGGGCAGCCTACGAGCAGTACTTC

V: TRBV7-9
J: TRBJ2-7
D: NA
size: NA
CDR3: CASSPTGWEQYF
DNA: TGTGCCAGCAGCCCTACAGGGTGGGAGCAGTACTTC

V: TRBV5-8
J: TRBJ2-1
D: TRBD2
size: once
CDR3: CASSLPLAGPIYNEQFF
DNA: TGTGCCAGCAGCTTACCGCTAGCGGGACCGATTTACAATGAGCAGTTCTTC

V: TRBV27
J: TRBJ2-3
D: TRBD2
size: NA
CDR3: CASSSYHSPPQLAGSTDTQYF
DNA: TGTGCCAGCAGTTCATATCACAGCCCGCCACAACTAGCGGGTAGCACAGATACGCAGTATTTT

V: TRBV4-1
J: TRBJ1-4
D: NA
size: NA
CDR3: CASSQALADATNEKLFF
DNA: TGCGCCAGCAGCCAAGCCCTGGCAGATGCAACTAATGAAAAACTGTTTTTT

V: TRBV27
J: TRBJ2-2
D: TRBD1
size: NA
CDR3: CASSLGQGAYGELFF
DNA: TGTGCCAGCAGCCTGGGACAGGGGGCCTACGGGGAGCTGTTTTTT

V: TRBV27
J: TRBJ1-1
D: NA
size: NA
CDR3: CASSHRDTEAFF
DNA: TGTGCCAGCAGCCACAGGGATACTGAAGCTTTCTTT